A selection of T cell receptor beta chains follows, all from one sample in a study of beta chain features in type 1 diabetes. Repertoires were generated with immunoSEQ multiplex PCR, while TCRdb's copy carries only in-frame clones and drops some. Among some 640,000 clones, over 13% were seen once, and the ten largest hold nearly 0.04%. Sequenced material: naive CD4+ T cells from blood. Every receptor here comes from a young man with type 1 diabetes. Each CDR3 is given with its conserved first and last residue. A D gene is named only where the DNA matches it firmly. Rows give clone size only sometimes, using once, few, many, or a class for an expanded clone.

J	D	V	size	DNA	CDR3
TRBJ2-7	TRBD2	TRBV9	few	TGTGCCAGCAGCGTACGGGTCGGGAGGCCCTACGAGCAGTACTTC	CASSVRVGRPYEQYF
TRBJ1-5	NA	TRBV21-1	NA	TGTGCCAGCAGCAAAGTAAGGGACAGGAATCAGCCCCAGCATTTT	CASSKVRDRNQPQHF
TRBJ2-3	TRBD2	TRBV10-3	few	TGTGCCATCAGTGCAGCGGGAGGTAGCGCAGATACGCAGTATTTT	CAISAAGGSADTQYF
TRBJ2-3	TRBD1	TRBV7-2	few	TGTGCCAGCAGCCCGGACAGGGTTGGAGGCACAGATACGCAGTATTTT	CASSPDRVGGTDTQYF
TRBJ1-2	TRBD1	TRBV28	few	TGTGCCAGCTCGCAGGGGGCAGGAGGCTACACCTTC	CASSQGAGGYTF
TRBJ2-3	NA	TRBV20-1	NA	TGCAGTGCTAGATTCGGGGTTACGCAGTATTTT	CSARFGVTQYF
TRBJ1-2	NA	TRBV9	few	TGTGCCAGCAGCGTAGGTGGGCTACTAAACTATGGCTACACCTTC	CASSVGGLLNYGYTF
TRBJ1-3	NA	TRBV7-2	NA	TGTGCCAGCAGGAATTCGGGCTCTGGAAACACCATATATTTT	CASRNSGSGNTIYF
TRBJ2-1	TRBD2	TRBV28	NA	TGTGCCAGCAGCGTTGCTCAGGGAGGGAATGAGCAGTTCTTC	CASSVAQGGNEQFF
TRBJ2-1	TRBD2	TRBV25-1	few	TGTGCCAGCAGGACCCTGGGGGCGGGAGGCCCTTCCAATGAGCAGTTCTTC	CASRTLGAGGPSNEQFF
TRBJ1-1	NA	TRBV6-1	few	TGTGCCAGCAGTGAACCAGCGGTCACTGAAGCTTTCTTT	CASSEPAVTEAFF
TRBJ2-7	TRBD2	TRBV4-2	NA	TGTGCCAGCAGCCAAGATTGGAGCGGGGGCGACGAGCAGTACTTC	CASSQDWSGGDEQYF
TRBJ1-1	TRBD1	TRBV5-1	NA	TGCGCCAGCAGCTTGGCCCGGTCGCGAGCTGGGACAGGGTTGACTTTCTTT	CASSLARSRAGTGLTFF
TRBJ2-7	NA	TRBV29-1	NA	TGCAGCGTCGGGGCAGGTCCTACCTACGAGCAGTACTTC	CSVGAGPTYEQYF
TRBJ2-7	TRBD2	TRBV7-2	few	TGTGCCAGCAGTGTCGGACTAGCGGTTGGGTATTCGTCCGAGCAGTACTTC	CASSVGLAVGYSSEQYF
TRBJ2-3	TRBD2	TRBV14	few	TGTGCCAGCAGCCATATCAAAGCGAAGACTAGCGGGAGTAATACAGATACGCAGTATTTT	CASSHIKAKTSGSNTDTQYF
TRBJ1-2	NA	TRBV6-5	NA	TGTGCCAGCAGTCCCCGCGAGGGGCTCTATGGCTACACCTTC	CASSPREGLYGYTF
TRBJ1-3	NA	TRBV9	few	TGTGCCAGCAGCGGCCCGTTGGTCTCTGGAAACACCATATATTTT	CASSGPLVSGNTIYF
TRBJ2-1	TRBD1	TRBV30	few	TGTGCCTGGAGTGCCCACCCCGGGACAGCCGGGATCTTC	CAWSAHPGTAGIF
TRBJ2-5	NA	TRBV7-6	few	TGTGCCAGCAGCTTAGGTCCGGGGAGCGAGACCCAGTACTTC	CASSLGPGSETQYF
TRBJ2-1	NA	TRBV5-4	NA	TGTGCCAGCAGCGGCAGGGGGGGCAATGAGCAGTTCTTC	CASSGRGGNEQFF
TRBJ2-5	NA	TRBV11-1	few	TGTGCCAGCAGCTTTCGGGGGCTCCAAGAGACCCAGTACTTC	CASSFRGLQETQYF
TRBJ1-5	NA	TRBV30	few	TGTGCCTGGAGTAACGGGATCAATCAGCCCCAGCATTTT	CAWSNGINQPQHF
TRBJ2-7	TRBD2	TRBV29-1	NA	TGCAGCGGGAGGACTAGCGGTTCCTACGAGCAGTACTTC	CSGRTSGSYEQYF
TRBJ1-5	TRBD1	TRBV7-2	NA	TGTGCCAGCAGCTTTCGGGACAGCCTAGGAAGGCAGCCCCAGCATTTT	CASSFRDSLGRQPQHF
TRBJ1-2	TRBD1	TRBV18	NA	TGTGCCAGCTCACCACTGGAGACAGGGGATGGCTACACCTTC	CASSPLETGDGYTF
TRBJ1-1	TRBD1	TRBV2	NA	TGTGCCAGTAGAATGGGAACAGGGGGATGGAACACTGAAGCTTTCTTT	CASRMGTGGWNTEAFF
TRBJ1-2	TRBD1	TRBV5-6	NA	TGTGCCAGCAGCCCCCTGGGACAGGAGTATGGCTACACCTTC	CASSPLGQEYGYTF
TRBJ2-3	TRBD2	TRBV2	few	TGTGCCAGCAGTGTGAAGCGGGGTAGCACAGATACGCAGTATTTT	CASSVKRGSTDTQYF
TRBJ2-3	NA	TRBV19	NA	TGTGCCAGTAGTCTGTCTCCAGTGGTAGATACGCAGTATTTT	CASSLSPVVDTQYF
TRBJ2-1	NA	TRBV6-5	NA	TGTGCCAGCAGCTCGGGCGGGAATAAGTTCTTC	CASSSGGNKFF
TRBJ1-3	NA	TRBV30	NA	TGTGCCTGGAGTGTAAGAGGACAGACGAGCTCTGGAAACACCATATATTTT	CAWSVRGQTSSGNTIYF
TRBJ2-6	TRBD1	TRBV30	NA	TGTGCCTGGAGTCGGGGACAGGGGGAGGCCAACGTCCTGACTTTC	CAWSRGQGEANVLTF
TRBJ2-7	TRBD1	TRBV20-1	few	TGCAGTGCTCCAGGGGGCTACGAGCAGTACTTC	CSAPGGYEQYF
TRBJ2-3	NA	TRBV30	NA	TGTGCCTGCGGGGTATCGGATACGCAGTATTTT	CACGVSDTQYF
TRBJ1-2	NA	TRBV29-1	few	TGCAGCGTTGAGGGGACGTTTAGAGGCTACACCTTC	CSVEGTFRGYTF
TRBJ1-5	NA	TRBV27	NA	TGTGCCAGCAGTTTAAACAGGTTTGCGCCCCAGCATTTT	CASSLNRFAPQHF
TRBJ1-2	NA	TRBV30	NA	TGTGCCTGGAGTCCAGCTAACTATGGCTACACCTTC	CAWSPANYGYTF
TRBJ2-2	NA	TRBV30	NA	TGTGCCTGGAGCGCCTCGGGTCTGGGCACCGGGGAGCTGTTTTTT	CAWSASGLGTGELFF
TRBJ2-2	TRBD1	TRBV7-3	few	TGTGCCAGCAGCTTAGTGGGGACAGTGACCGGGGAGCTGTTTTTT	CASSLVGTVTGELFF
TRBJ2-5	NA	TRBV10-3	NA	TGTGCCATCAGTGATAACGTTCGGGTCCGGGAGACCCAGTACTTC	CAISDNVRVRETQYF
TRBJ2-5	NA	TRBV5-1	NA	TGCGCCAGCTCGGGGGTCGGGTTGGAGACCCAGTACTTC	CASSGVGLETQYF
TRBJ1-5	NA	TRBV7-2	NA	TGTGCCAGCAGCCCCGACAACCTGAGCAATCAGCCCCAGCATTTT	CASSPDNLSNQPQHF
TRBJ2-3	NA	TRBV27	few	TGTGCCAGCAGTCCCCGGGGCACAGATACGCAGTATTTT	CASSPRGTDTQYF
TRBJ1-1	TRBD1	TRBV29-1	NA	TGCAGCGTTGAACCTAAGTGGGGACAGGTAAACACTGAAGCTTTCTTT	CSVEPKWGQVNTEAFF
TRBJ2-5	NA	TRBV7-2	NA	TGTGCCAGCAGCTCGGACCGTCAAGAGACCCAGTACTTC	CASSSDRQETQYF
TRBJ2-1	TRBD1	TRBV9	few	TGTGCCAGCAGCGTAACAGACCGGGTGGACAGGGGCCCCTACAATGAGCAGTTCTTC	CASSVTDRVDRGPYNEQFF
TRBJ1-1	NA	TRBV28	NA	TGTGCCAGCAGCCTCCGAGCCCCGACAAACACTGAAGCTTTCTTT	CASSLRAPTNTEAFF